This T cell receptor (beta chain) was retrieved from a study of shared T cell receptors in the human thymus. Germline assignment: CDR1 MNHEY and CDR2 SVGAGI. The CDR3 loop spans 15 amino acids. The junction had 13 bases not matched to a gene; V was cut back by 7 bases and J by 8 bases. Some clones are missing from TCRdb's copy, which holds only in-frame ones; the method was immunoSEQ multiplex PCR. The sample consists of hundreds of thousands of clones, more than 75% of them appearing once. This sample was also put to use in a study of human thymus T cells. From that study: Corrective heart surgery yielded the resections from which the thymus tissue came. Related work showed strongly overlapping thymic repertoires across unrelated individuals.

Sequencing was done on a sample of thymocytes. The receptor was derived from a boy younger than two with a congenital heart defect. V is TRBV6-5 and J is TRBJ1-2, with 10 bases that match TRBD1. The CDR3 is CASTIPAGTGVGYTF. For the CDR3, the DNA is TGTGCCAGCACCATCCCTGCCGGGACAGGGGTGGGCTACACCTTC.